These 27 T cell receptor beta chains originate from one sample sequenced in a study of CD8 T cells in ankylosing spondylitis. TCRdb re-derived calls from the 5' RACE reads in MiXCR, one entry per CDR3 protein. The table lists fewer than 250,000 distinct CDR3 sequences, about 10% of them singletons, with around 2.6% in the top ten. The sequenced material came from blood, either unsorted or a sorted T cell fraction (not recorded which). The receptors shown here come from a male donor with ankylosing spondylitis or in good health (not recorded which).

The table lists this clonotype with many counts. The rearrangement links TRBV4-2 to TRBJ2-5, with 13 bases fitting TRBD2. The germline V gene encodes CDR1 LGHNA and CDR2 YNFKEQ. The CDR3 covers 17 residues. V lost 1 base, J lost 4 bases, and 6 bases stayed unmatched. Written as DNA, the CDR3 is TGTGCCAGCAGCCAAGCCCGGACTAGCGGGGGTCGAGAGACCCAGTACTTC. It specifies CASSQARTSGGRETQYF.

This chain uses TRBV7-2 with TRBJ2-7; a weak D match, TRBD1 (6 bases). The CDR3 runs to 13 residues. V dropped 5 bases and J dropped 7 bases, with 15 bases sitting between them. In germline, CDR1 is SGHTA, CDR2 FQGNSA. In DNA form, the CDR3 reads TGTGCCAGCAGCCCCCAGGGGAACGGTGAGCAGTACTTC. Residues: CASSPQGNGEQYF.

This clonotype was counted ten times or more. V gene TRBV5-1 combines with J gene TRBJ1-2, with D possibly matching TRBD1 (6 bases). Trimming cost V 4 bases and J 8 bases, with 15 bases left between them. CDR3 length equals 13 residues. CDR1 and CDR2 from the germline V gene are SGHRS and YFSETQ. The CDR3 is CASSRTGGEGYTF. The CDR3, as DNA: TGCGCCAGCAGCCGGACGGGGGGCGAGGGCTACACCTTC.

On this clonotype: The junction does not match germline at one end; this may be a read error. The gene calls are TRBV5-6 and TRBJ2-7; unclear D gene. The CDR3 is made up of 13 amino acids. The germline V gene has CDR1 SGHDT and CDR2 YYEEEE. The CDR3: CARSPGRLYGQYF. CDR3 in DNA: TGTGCCAGGAGCCCCGGGCGTCTTTACGGGCAGTACTTC.

Ten or more counts support this clonotype. CDR3 protein: CASSLVGATYNEQFF. DNA of the CDR3: TGTGCCAGCAGCTTAGTGGGGGCCACCTACAATGAGCAGTTCTTC. The rearrangement links TRBV7-9 to TRBJ2-1; maybe TRBD1 (6 bases). Trimming pared 1 base from V and 2 bases from J, leaving 9 bases between. CDR1 and CDR2 from the germline V gene are SEHNR and FQNEAQ (reference sequence). The CDR3 is made up of 15 amino acids. The full variable domain, in which reference TRBV7-9 and TRBJ2-1 provide the parts outside the CDR3, is DTGVSQNPRHKITKRGQNVTFRCDPISEHNRLYWYRQTLGQGPEFLTYFQNEAQLEKSRLLSDRFSAERPKGSFSTLEIQRTEQGDSAMYLCASSLVGATYNEQFFGPGTRLTVL.

In its sample, this clonotype was seen many times. V gene TRBV30 combines with J gene TRBJ2-1; weak D call: TRBD2 (6 bases). The germline gives CDR1 GTSNPN, CDR2 SVGIG (reference sequence). V lost 2 bases to trimming and J lost 5 bases, with 10 bases between them. The CDR3 is made up of 13 amino acids. CDR3 bases: TGTGCCTGGAGTCACGGGACTGACAATGAGCAGTTCTTC. Translated: CAWSHGTDNEQFF.

This clonotype was found many times. The chain carries TRBV27 and TRBJ1-2; D possibly corresponds to TRBD1 (6 bases). Per the germline V gene, CDR1 is MNHEY and CDR2 is SMNVEV (reference sequence). V was shortened by 7 bases and J by 6 bases, with 15 bases between the two germline ends. CDR3 length equals 13 residues. The CDR3 DNA reads TGTGCCAGCACTCTCGGGACAATGGATGGCTACACCTTC. It encodes CASTLGTMDGYTF.

This clonotype has a count of ten or more. The chain carries TRBV24-1 and TRBJ2-1, with TRBD2 as a possible D gene (6 bases). Trimming took off 3 bases at V and 8 bases at J, with 13 bases between the two ends. The germline gives CDR1 KGHDR, CDR2 SFDVKD. This CDR3 is built from 14 residues. CDR3 amino acids: CATSDPTSTDEQFF. The CDR3 coding sequence is TGTGCCACCAGTGATCCAACTAGCACAGATGAGCAGTTCTTC.

The chain couples TRBV12-3 or TRBV12-4 to TRBJ1-2; D is possibly TRBD1 (6 bases). V was pared by 3 bases and J by 1 base, with 9 bases between. This CDR3 is built from 14 residues. The CDR3 DNA follows: TGTGCCAGCAGTTTTAAGGGGGGTAACTATGGCTACACCTTC. It translates to CASSFKGGNYGYTF.

This clonotype has at least ten counts. J is TRBJ1-2 and V is TRBV21-1; the tabulated D call, TRBD1, remains unverified against the DNA. TRBV21-1 is deemed a pseudogene. The CDR3 is 11 amino acids. As DNA, the CDR3 is TGTGCCAGCAGCGCGGGGGACGGCTACACCTTC. Residues: CASSAGDGYTF.

Ten or more counts support this clonotype. V and J are TRBV12-3 or TRBV12-4 and TRBJ1-3; perhaps TRBD1 as D (6 bases). Trimming pared 2 bases from V and 0 bases from J, leaving 11 bases between. This CDR3 spans 16 amino acids. CDR3 in amino acids: CASSLRDTSSGNTIYF. The CDR3 nucleotides read TGTGCCAGCAGTTTAAGGGACACTTCCTCTGGAAACACCATATATTTT.

The sample holds many counts of this clonotype. This chain links TRBV4-1 with TRBJ2-1; D unresolved. Germline V gene lookup returns CDR1 MGHRA and CDR2 YSYEKL. The CDR3 length is 11 residues. V shed 0 bases and J shed 15 bases, with 9 bases lying between them. CDR3 in amino acids: CASSQEGPSFF. The CDR3 bases are TGCGCCAGCAGCCAAGAAGGTCCTTCGTTCTTC.

There are many counts of this clonotype. V is TRBV15 and J is TRBJ2-5; the D gene is possibly TRBD2 (5 bases). The CDR3 has 13 residues. The germline V and J ends were trimmed by 1 base and 4 bases, with 7 bases remaining between them. Germline-derived CDR1 and CDR2 are LNHNV and YYDKDF (reference sequence). The CDR3 is CATSRGGLETQYF. DNA for the CDR3: TGTGCCACCAGCAGAGGAGGGTTAGAGACCCAGTACTTC.

This clonotype was seen a few times. This chain connects TRBV4-1 to TRBJ2-7; 7 bases map to TRBD1. Germline CDR1 is MGHRA and CDR2 is YSYEKL. The CDR3 is 14 amino acids. V was clipped by 0 bases and J by 3 bases; unmatched bases: 2. CDR3 region: CASSQERDSYEQYF. The CDR3 nucleotides read TGCGCCAGCAGCCAAGAAAGGGACAGCTACGAGCAGTACTTC.

On this clonotype itself: A much bigger clone sits one base away, suggesting this may be a read error. The rearrangement links TRBV28 to TRBJ1-1; 7 nucleotides match TRBD1. The CDR3 is 15 amino acids. The germline V gene has CDR1 MDHEN and CDR2 SYDVKM. CDR3 sequence reads: CDSSFIGGEETEAFF. CDR3 nucleotide sequence: TGTGACAGCAGTTTCATAGGGGGCGAGGAAACTGAAGCTTTCTTT.

This chain connects TRBV20-1 to TRBJ1-1; 12 bases are shared with TRBD1. CDR1 DFQATT and CDR2 SNEGSKA come from the germline V gene (reference sequence). The CDR3 covers 15 residues. The V segment lost 3 bases and the J segment 6 bases; nucleotides outside the gene matches: 8. The CDR3, as DNA: TGCAGTGCTAGGTGGGGGACAGGGGGCATGGCTGAAGCTTTCTTT. It specifies CSARWGTGGMAEAFF.

The table lists this clonotype with many counts. The chain uses TRBV5-1 and TRBJ1-1; tentatively, D is TRBD1 (5 bases). The CDR3 sequence is 15 residues long. Trimming took 5 bases from V and 3 from J, leaving 17 bases between them. Germline V gene sequence: CDR1 SGHRS, CDR2 YFSETQ. CDR3 DNA sequence: TGCGCCAGCAGGCCCGTCGGGGGAAGTGACACTGAAGCTTTCTTT. Its translation is CASRPVGGSDTEAFF.

This clonotype has more than one count but fewer than ten. This chain connects TRBV19 to TRBJ2-6; D perhaps matches TRBD2 (7 bases). Germline V gene data show CDR1 as LNHDA and CDR2 as SQIVND (reference sequence). The length of the CDR3 is 19 residues. Between the trimmed V and J ends, which lost 4 bases and 1 base, there was a span of 20 bases. The CDR3: CASSTTGGTLSSGANVLTF. The DNA for the CDR3 is TGTGCCAGTAGTACCACGGGGGGCACGCTAAGTTCTGGGGCCAACGTCCTGACTTTC.

This clonotype was seen repeatedly, ten times or more. The gene calls are TRBV12-3 or TRBV12-4 and TRBJ1-5; D is ambiguous. The CDR3 runs 15 residues. The ends were cut back, 2 bases at V and 0 bases at J, with 8 bases in the middle. CDR3 DNA: TGTGCCAGCAGTTTAAGGCAGTCTAGCAATCAGCCCCAGCATTTT. Translation: CASSLRQSSNQPQHF.

This rearrangement joins TRBV20-1 to TRBJ2-7; 7 bases match TRBD2. CDR1 and CDR2 from the germline V gene are DFQATT and SNEGSKA (reference sequence). V was pared by 1 base and J by 0 bases, with 3 bases of the junction left unmatched. The CDR3 totals 14 residues. CDR3: CSARGEGPSYEQYF. CDR3 coding DNA: TGCAGTGCTAGAGGGGAGGGGCCCTCCTACGAGCAGTACTTC.

The chain employs TRBV30 and TRBJ1-4; D gene unclear. Germline lookup yields CDR1 GTSNPN and CDR2 SVGIG (reference sequence). The CDR3 covers 15 residues. Trimming shortened V by 1 base and J by 7 bases, and 16 bases separated the two germline ends. CDR3 nucleotide sequence: TGTGCCTGGAGTGAAGCGGGATGGTTAGGTGAAAAACTGTTTTTT. It yields the protein CAWSEAGWLGEKLFF.

This clonotype was detected ten times or more. The chain is built from TRBV5-1 and TRBJ1-2; the D is unclear. Between the trimmed V and J ends, which lost 4 bases and 8 bases, there was a span of 21 bases. The germline CDR1 and CDR2 sequences are SGHRS and YFSETQ. The CDR3 has 15 residues. The chain's CDR3 is CASSAAKGSPRGYTF. In DNA form, the CDR3 reads TGCGCCAGCAGCGCCGCTAAGGGCAGTCCACGGGGCTACACCTTC.

Of note for this clonotype: This clone may be a read error of a much larger clone one base away. CDR3 in amino acids: CASSNRTGLHEQYF. For the CDR3, the DNA is TGTGCCAGCAGTAACCGGACAGGGTTGCACGAGCAGTACTTC. The chain employs TRBV6-5 and TRBJ2-7, with 8 bases lining up with TRBD1. CDR1 and CDR2 from the germline V gene are MNHEY and SVGAGI. This CDR3 is built from 14 residues. With V trimmed by 5 bases and J by 5 bases, 8 bases remained unmatched.

This clonotype appeared many times. This chain links TRBV11-2 with TRBJ2-7, with D possibly matching TRBD2 (6 bases). Per the germline V gene, CDR1 is SGHAT and CDR2 is FQNNGV. CDR3 length: 13 amino acids. V dropped 4 bases and J dropped 2 bases, with 9 bases sitting between them. As DNA, the CDR3 is TGTGCCAGCAGCTCGGGACTCCCCTACGAGCAGTACTTC. It codes for CASSSGLPYEQYF.

The chain carries TRBV7-9 and TRBJ1-4; no definite D call. The CDR3 covers 16 residues. Trimming shortened V by 1 base and J by 9 bases, and 18 bases separated the two germline ends. Germline CDR1 is SEHNR and CDR2 is FQNEAQ (reference sequence). CDR3: CASSLVTGSSRQKLFF. For the CDR3, the DNA is TGTGCCAGCAGCTTAGTAACGGGCTCCTCCAGGCAAAAACTGTTTTTT.

Many counts were recorded for this clonotype. This sequence joins TRBV5-1 and TRBJ1-1, with D maybe TRBD1 (5 bases). The CDR3 extends over 14 amino acids. Trimming cost V 4 bases and J 3 bases, with 13 bases left between them. Germline lookup yields CDR1 SGHRS and CDR2 YFSETQ. The chain's CDR3 is CASSPTGVDTEAFF. The CDR3 DNA follows: TGCGCCAGCAGCCCCACGGGGGTGGACACTGAAGCTTTCTTT. Using reference TRBV5-1 and TRBJ1-1 for the parts outside the CDR3, the full variable domain is KAGVTQTPRYLIKTRGQQVTLSCSPISGHRSVSWYQQTPGQGLQFLFEYFSETQRNKGNFPGRFSGRQFSNSRSEMNVSTLELGDSALYLCASSPTGVDTEAFFGQGTRLTVV.

This clonotype was detected only a few times. The V call is TRBV11-2, the J call TRBJ2-7; TRBD2 aligns across 7 bases. V dropped 3 bases and J dropped 2; count of bases not matched to a gene: 10. Looked up from germline, CDR1 is SGHAT and CDR2 is FQNNGV. There are 16 residues in the CDR3. This CDR3 is CASSFLSGAFTYEQYF. The CDR3 region has the DNA TGTGCCAGCAGCTTCCTAAGCGGGGCCTTTACCTACGAGCAGTACTTC.